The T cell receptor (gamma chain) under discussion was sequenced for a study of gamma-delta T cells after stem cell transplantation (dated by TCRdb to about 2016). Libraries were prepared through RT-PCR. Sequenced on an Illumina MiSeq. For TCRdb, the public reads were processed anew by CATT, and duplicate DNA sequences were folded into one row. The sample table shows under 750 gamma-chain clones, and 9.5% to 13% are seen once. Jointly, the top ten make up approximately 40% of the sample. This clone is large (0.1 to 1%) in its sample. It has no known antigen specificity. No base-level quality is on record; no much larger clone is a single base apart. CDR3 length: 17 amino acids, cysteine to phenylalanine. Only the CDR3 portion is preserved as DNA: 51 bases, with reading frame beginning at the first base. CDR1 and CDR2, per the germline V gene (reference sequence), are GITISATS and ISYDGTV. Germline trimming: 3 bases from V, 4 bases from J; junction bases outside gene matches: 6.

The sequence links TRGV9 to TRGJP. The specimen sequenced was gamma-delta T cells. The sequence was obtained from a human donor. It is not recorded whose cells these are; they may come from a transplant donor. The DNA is TGTGCCTTGTGGGAGCCGGGCCAAGAGTTGGGCAAAAAAATCAAGGTATTT. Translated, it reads CALWEPGQELGKKIKVF.